The 5 T cell receptor beta chains below all came from one sample that was sequenced in a study of blood T cell repertoires in COVID-19. Assay: immunoSEQ multiplex PCR; the TCRdb copy retains only in-frame clones and omits some. This sample has 180,000 or so clones, with over 70% found just once. Sequenced input: PBMCs or T cells enriched from blood (not recorded which). The receptors were gathered from a man in his forties or fifties who had recovered from COVID-19.

CDR3 in amino acids: CASRPGTSGNPHYEQYF. CDR3 nucleotide sequence: TGTGCCAGCAGGCCTGGGACTAGCGGAAACCCTCACTACGAGCAGTACTTC. The chain couples TRBV7-9 to TRBJ2-7; 11 bases fit TRBD2. Germline assignment: CDR1 SEHNR and CDR2 FQNEAQ (reference sequence). The trim removed 6 bases at V and 3 bases at J, leaving 13 bases unmatched. This CDR3 region has 17 residues. Variable domain in full (rest from reference TRBV7-9 and TRBJ2-7): DTGVSQNPRHKITKRGQNVTFRCDPISEHNRLYWYRQTLGQGPEFLTYFQNEAQLEKSRLLSDRFSAERPKGSFSTLEIQRTEQGDSAMYLCASRPGTSGNPHYEQYFGPGTRLTVT.

This clone has only a few counts. This chain joins TRBV18 and TRBJ1-1, with TRBD1 as a possible D gene (6 bases). The length of the CDR3 is 12 residues. Trimming took off 5 bases at V and 6 bases at J, with 10 bases between the two ends. In germline, CDR1 is KGHSH, CDR2 LQKENI. Written as DNA, the CDR3 is TGTGCCAGCTCAGCCGGACAGCCTGAAGCTTTCTTT. Translated: CASSAGQPEAFF.

This rearrangement joins TRBV27 to TRBJ2-3; D perhaps matches TRBD2 (6 bases). Trimming pared 3 bases from V and 2 bases from J, leaving 12 bases between. The CDR3 extends over 15 amino acids. The germline V gene encodes CDR1 MNHEY and CDR2 SMNVEV (reference sequence). The CDR3 DNA reads TGTGCCAGCAGTTTCGGGGCGGGGTACACAGATACGCAGTATTTT. Its protein product is CASSFGAGYTDTQYF.

The DNA for the CDR3 is TGTGCCAGCAGCTTAGCGCGCGGGGGCCTTGGGTCCGGGGAGCTGTTTTTT. It translates to CASSLARGGLGSGELFF. The chain carries TRBV7-9 and TRBJ2-2; D perhaps matches TRBD2 (7 bases). This CDR3 has 17 amino acids. The germline CDR1 and CDR2 sequences are SEHNR and FQNEAQ (reference sequence). The V and J ends lost 0 bases and 6 bases respectively, with 17 bases between them.

V gene TRBV10-1 combines with J gene TRBJ2-5; TRBD1 matches at 7 bases. V shed 5 bases and J 1 base; nucleotides not matched to a gene: 4. The CDR3 consists of 14 residues. In germline, CDR1 is WNHNN, CDR2 SYGVQD (reference sequence). The chain's CDR3 is CASSLGQAQETQYF. The CDR3 bases are TGCGCCAGCAGTCTTGGACAGGCCCAAGAGACCCAGTACTTC.